These 26 T cell receptor beta chains were sequenced from one sample in a study of human T cells and chemical hapten exposure (dated by TCRdb to the early 2020s). Library creation used RACE. Sequencing took place on a NextSeq 500. In TCRdb, the public reads were trimmed at Q25 with fastp and aligned with MiXCR, with productive beta chains retained. Rows are unified per CDR3 protein, each entry keeping the most common DNA and genes. Across this sample there are 150,000 to 200,000 distinct CDR3 sequences, with approximately 20% seen only once. Approximately 6.4% of the sample comes from the top ten. The label giving this sample's time point can be read as: patch test 1, 2 weeks after DPC sensitization. The sample's treatment or condition label, in plain terms: therapeutic diphenylcyclopropenone sensitization with weekly scalp DPC. The sequences come from whole blood, collected in connection with sensitization to the hapten diphenylcyclopropenone (DPC). The receptors stem from a woman in her 50s with alopecia areata. Some clones in this sample may be carry-over from other donors' samples.

The chain couples TRBV9 to TRBJ2-1; D is tentatively TRBD1 or TRBD2 (5 bases each). This CDR3 is 14 amino acids long. Germline CDR1 is SGDLS and CDR2 is YYNGEE. V was clipped by 0 bases and J by 6 bases, with 10 bases between them. The CDR3 sequence is CASSVGWDLNEQFF. Written as DNA, the CDR3 is TGTGCCAGCAGCGTAGGGTGGGACCTCAATGAGCAGTTCTTC. Based on the CDR3 plus reference TRBV9 and TRBJ2-1, the full variable domain is DSGVTQTPKHLITATGQRVTLRCSPRSGDLSVYWYQQSLDQGLQFLIQYYNGEERAKGNILERFSAQQFPDLHSELNLSSLELGDSALYFCASSVGWDLNEQFFGPGTRLTVL.

This clonotype was seen a handful of times. The gene calls are TRBV10-3 and TRBJ1-6; D gene ambiguous. The CDR3 runs to 14 residues. Trimming cost V 5 bases and J 7 bases, with 12 bases left between them. Per the germline V gene, CDR1 is ENHRY and CDR2 is SYGVKD. CDR3 in DNA: TGTGCCATCAGTAGAACTGACTACAATTCACCCCTCCACTTT. It encodes CAISRTDYNSPLHF.

This rearrangement joins TRBV10-3 to TRBJ1-1; D call uncertain. The CDR3 is made up of 13 amino acids. V dropped 0 bases and J dropped 5 bases, with 7 bases sitting between them. Germline V gene data show CDR1 as ENHRY and CDR2 as SYGVKD. The CDR3 loop is CAISESGLTEAFF. The CDR3, as DNA: TGTGCCATCAGTGAGTCAGGCTTGACTGAAGCTTTCTTT.

This clonotype was seen a few times. The chain is built from TRBV6-2 or TRBV6-3 and TRBJ2-1; the match to TRBD1 covers 8 bases. CDR3 length: 18 amino acids. Germline V gene lookup returns CDR1 MNHEY and CDR2 SVGEGT. V was pared by 0 bases and J by 3 bases, with 10 bases of the junction left unmatched. The CDR3 spells CASSYSPPQGGIYNEQFF. CDR3 sequence (DNA): TGTGCCAGCAGTTACTCCCCACCACAGGGGGGCATCTACAATGAGCAGTTCTTC.

This clonotype showed up just a few times. DNA for the CDR3: TGTGCCAGCAGCATTACCCCGGGACCTCGATTGGAGCAGTACTTC. As protein: CASSITPGPRLEQYF. This chain links TRBV5-6 with TRBJ2-7; TRBD1 or TRBD2 may be the D gene (5 bases each). This CDR3 is 15 amino acids long. Germline CDR1 is SGHDT and CDR2 is YYEEEE. The V end was cut by 4 bases, the J end by 7 bases, with 21 bases between. Filled out from reference TRBV5-6 and TRBJ2-7, the complete variable domain reads DAGVTQSPTHLIKTRGQQVTLRCSPKSGHDTVSWYQQALGQGPQFIFQYYEEEERQRGNFPDRFSGHQFPNYSSELNVNALLLGDSALYLCASSITPGPRLEQYFGPGTRLTVT.

This chain uses TRBV10-1 with TRBJ2-7; D is possibly TRBD2 (5 bases). The CDR3 consists of 13 residues. CDR1 WNHNN and CDR2 SYGVQD come from the germline V gene (reference sequence). Trimming removed 0 bases at V and 5 bases at J, with 8 bases between. The CDR3 region has the DNA TGCGCCAGCAGTGAGTCCGGGGTTAACGAGCAGTACTTC. Its protein is CASSESGVNEQYF.

The chain carries TRBV12-3 or TRBV12-4 and TRBJ2-7; D gene unclear. This CDR3 has 14 residues. V lost 6 bases, J lost 4 bases, and 16 bases lay in between. The CDR3 DNA reads as TGTGCCAGCAGCCCCGGTCGCAGGATTTACGAGCAGTACTTC. Translated, it gives CASSPGRRIYEQYF.

This chain uses TRBV30 with TRBJ1-1; no clear D gene. The CDR3 covers 14 residues. Trimming took off 0 bases at V and 2 bases at J, with 10 bases between the two ends. Germline-derived CDR1 and CDR2 are GTSNPN and SVGIG (reference sequence). The CDR3 nucleotides are TGTGCCTGGAGTGTATTTCGGGTCAACACTGAAGCTTTCTTT. Amino acids: CAWSVFRVNTEAFF. Drawing the rest from reference TRBV30 and TRBJ1-1, the complete variable domain is SQTIHQWPATLVQPVGSPLSLECTVEGTSNPNLYWYRQAAGRGLQLLFYSVGIGQISSEVPQNLSASRPQDRQFILSSKKLLLSDSGFYLCAWSVFRVNTEAFFGQGTRLTVV.

This clonotype was detected only a few times. The chain employs TRBV2 and TRBJ2-3, with D hard to call. CDR3 length: 11 residues. The germline V gene has CDR1 SNHLY and CDR2 FYNNEI. The V gene lost 2 bases and the J gene lost 6 bases, with 3 bases spanning the gap. The CDR3 sequence: CASSELDTQYF. In DNA form, the CDR3 reads TGTGCCAGCAGTGAATTGGATACGCAGTATTTT.

The gene calls are TRBV6-1 and TRBJ2-5; 8 nucleotides agree with TRBD1. The junction had 4 bases not matched to a gene; V was cut back by 6 bases and J by 1 base. CDR1 is MNHNS, CDR2 SASEGT, per germline. The CDR3 runs to 14 residues. DNA of the CDR3: TGTGCCAGCAGACCGGGACAGGCCCAAGAGACCCAGTACTTC. Residues: CASRPGQAQETQYF.

The chain employs TRBV5-1 and TRBJ2-2; D call uncertain. This CDR3 comprises 14 residues. The V end was cut by 0 bases, the J end by 1 base, with 4 bases between. Germline CDR1 reads SGHRS; CDR2 reads YFSETQ. The DNA for the CDR3 is TGCGCCAGCAGCTTGGCTTGGAACACCGGGGAGCTGTTTTTT. It translates to CASSLAWNTGELFF.

The rearrangement links TRBV5-1 to TRBJ1-1; D is uncertain. V lost 3 bases and J 4 bases, leaving 10 bases between the germline ends. Germline V lookup: CDR1 SGHRS, CDR2 YFSETQ. The CDR3 is 13 amino acids. The CDR3 reads CASSSRWGTEAFF. CDR3 sequence (DNA): TGCGCCAGCAGCTCCCGATGGGGCACTGAAGCTTTCTTT.

This clonotype was observed a handful of times. J is TRBJ2-2 and V is TRBV2; D is unresolved. The V and J ends lost 0 bases and 1 base respectively, with 9 bases between them. This CDR3 spans 16 amino acids. In germline, CDR1 is SNHLY, CDR2 FYNNEI. CDR3 DNA sequence: TGTGCCAGCAGTGAAGCCCGTCTACTGAACACCGGGGAGCTGTTTTTT. Translation: CASSEARLLNTGELFF. Full variable domain (remainder filled in from reference TRBV2 and TRBJ2-2): EPEVTQTPSHQVTQMGQEVILRCVPISNHLYFYWYRQILGQKVEFLVSFYNNEISEKSEIFDDQFSVERPDGSNFTLKIRSTKLEDSAMYFCASSEARLLNTGELFFGEGSRLTVL.

At least ten counts were recorded for this clonotype. V and J are TRBV10-3 and TRBJ1-5; D may be TRBD1 (5 bases). Looked up from germline, CDR1 is ENHRY and CDR2 is SYGVKD. This CDR3 is 14 amino acids long. Deletions cut 6 bases from V and 5 bases from J, with 14 bases between. The CDR3 DNA reads TGTGCCATCAGCCAGGGTACCAAGGATCAGCCCCAGCATTTT. Translation: CAISQGTKDQPQHF.

Ten or more counts support this clonotype. This chain uses TRBV7-6 with TRBJ2-7; 10 nucleotides agree with TRBD2. The CDR3 loop spans 14 amino acids. V trimming: 4 bases; J trimming: 0 bases; junction bases outside the gene matches: 0. Germline V lookup: CDR1 SGHVS, CDR2 FNYEAQ. The CDR3, as DNA: TGTGCCAGCAGCTCTAGCGGGAGCTCCTACGAGCAGTACTTC. Protein product: CASSSSGSSYEQYF.

J is TRBJ2-3 and V is TRBV2; the match to TRBD1 covers 9 bases. This CDR3 has 15 amino acids. V lost 3 bases and J lost 5; bases outside the gene matches: 6. From germline, CDR1 is SNHLY and CDR2 FYNNEI. As DNA, the CDR3 is TGTGCCAGCAGTGACCGGGACAGGGCTATAGATACGCAGTATTTT. Protein: CASSDRDRAIDTQYF.

A few counts support this clonotype. This chain joins TRBV7-8 and TRBJ2-7, with D maybe TRBD2 (6 bases). This CDR3 is 15 amino acids long. Germline V gene sequence: CDR1 SGHVS, CDR2 FQNEAQ. Trimming removed 5 bases from V and 0 bases from J, with 14 bases in between. CDR3 sequence: CASSLESGPSYEQYF. CDR3 coding DNA: TGTGCCAGCAGCCTCGAGAGCGGGCCCTCCTACGAGCAGTACTTC.

CDR3 in amino acids: CASSPHRTSVGTQYF. The CDR3 DNA reads as TGTGCCAGCAGCCCCCACCGGACTAGCGTTGGGACCCAGTACTTC. The chain recombines TRBV21-1 with TRBJ2-5; whether TRBD2, the table's D call, matches the DNA was not checked. TRBV21-1 is shown as a pseudogene. The CDR3 runs 15 residues.

This clonotype was counted a single time. The DNA of the CDR3 is TGTGCCAGCAGCTTGGGGCCACAGGGGGCCGAGGGAGCTTTCTTT. It encodes CASSLGPQGAEGAFF. V is TRBV5-4 and J is TRBJ1-1; 9 nucleotides match TRBD1. The ends lost 0 bases at V and 10 bases at J; junction bases unmatched: 10. Germline V gives CDR1 SGHNT, CDR2 YYREEE (reference sequence). The CDR3 contains 15 residues.

This chain connects TRBV3-1 to TRBJ1-1; no clear D. Trimming removed 0 bases from V and 5 bases from J, with 7 bases in between. The V gene's germline CDR1 is LGHDT and CDR2 YNNKEL (reference sequence). The CDR3 totals 13 residues. The CDR3, as DNA: TGTGCCAGCAGCCAAGAGAGGAGGACTGAAGCTTTCTTT. Its protein product is CASSQERRTEAFF. Full variable domain (outside the CDR3, taken from reference TRBV3-1 and TRBJ1-1): DTAVSQTPKYLVTQMGNDKSIKCEQNLGHDTMYWYKQDSKKFLKIMFSYNNKELIINETVPNRFSPKSPDKAHLNLHINSLELGDSAVYFCASSQERRTEAFFGQGTRLTVV.

The CDR3 sequence: CASTFSGTNEQYF. CDR3 DNA: TGTGCCAGCACATTTAGCGGCACGAACGAGCAGTACTTC. This chain links TRBV7-9 with TRBJ2-7; possibly TRBD2 for D (6 bases). The CDR3 has 13 amino acids. V gave up 7 bases and J gave up 5 bases, with 15 bases separating them. CDR1 is SEHNR and CDR2 is FQNEAQ in the germline V gene (reference sequence). Complete variable domain (other parts from reference TRBV7-9 and TRBJ2-7): DTGVSQNPRHKITKRGQNVTFRCDPISEHNRLYWYRQTLGQGPEFLTYFQNEAQLEKSRLLSDRFSAERPKGSFSTLEIQRTEQGDSAMYLCASTFSGTNEQYFGPGTRLTVT.

The chain recombines TRBV5-6 with TRBJ2-1; 14 positions match TRBD2. This CDR3 spans 20 amino acids. The J segment lost 0 bases and the V segment lost 0 bases, leaving 8 bases of the junction unmatched. Germline V CDR1 and CDR2: SGHDT, YYEEEE. Here the CDR3 DNA reads TGTGCCAGCAGCTTGGCTTTGGGACTAGCGGGAGTAAACTCCTACAATGAGCAGTTCTTC. Its protein product is CASSLALGLAGVNSYNEQFF.

V and J are TRBV20-1 and TRBJ1-6; no firm D call. Trimming left V 3 bases short and J 10 bases short, with 16 bases between. Germline CDR1 is DFQATT and CDR2 is SNEGSKA (reference sequence). This CDR3 is 14 amino acids long. DNA for the CDR3: TGCAGTGCTAGGGTCAGCTCCGTTCAATCACCCCTCCACTTT. As protein: CSARVSSVQSPLHF.

The chain is built from TRBV10-3 and TRBJ2-3; D might be TRBD1 (6 bases). Per the germline V gene, CDR1 is ENHRY and CDR2 is SYGVKD. The length of the CDR3 is 13 residues. Trimming pared 11 bases from V and 5 bases from J, leaving 17 bases between. The CDR3 nucleotides are TGTGCCTTCAAAGGGGGACCCGAAGATACGCAGTATTTT. As protein: CAFKGGPEDTQYF.

This clonotype was detected only a few times. The V gene is TRBV12-3 or TRBV12-4, the J gene TRBJ2-1; 11 positions agree with TRBD2. The CDR3 contains 16 residues. Trimming at V came to 4 bases and at J to 4 bases, leaving 6 bases not matched to a gene. The CDR3 coding sequence is TGTGCCAGCAGTTCACCGGGACTAGCGGCATACAATGAGCAGTTCTTC. This sequence encodes CASSSPGLAAYNEQFF.

The sample holds a few counts of this clonotype. The chain uses TRBV27 and TRBJ2-7; 10 nucleotides match TRBD1. CDR1 and CDR2 from the germline V gene are MNHEY and SMNVEV (reference sequence). Losses at the gene ends were 6 bases for V and 6 bases for J; bases not matched to a gene: 8. The CDR3 totals 14 residues. CDR3 protein: CASSRDRGHGEQYF. CDR3 bases: TGTGCCAGCAGCAGAGACAGGGGGCATGGCGAGCAGTACTTC.